Presented here are 27 T cell receptor beta chains from one specimen sequenced in a study of blood T cell repertoires in COVID-19. Using immunoSEQ multiplex PCR, the repertoire was profiled, and TCRdb retains in-frame clones only, with some absent. Counted here are around 84,000 clones, 75% to 85% occurring once; the ten biggest clones make up around 34%. Source material: peripheral blood. These TCRs come from a man aged 60 to 75 with COVID-19, enrolled during active disease.

The V gene is TRBV2, the J gene TRBJ2-1; maybe TRBD1 (5 bases). The V end was cut by 0 bases, the J end by 15 bases, with 15 bases between. Germline CDR1 is SNHLY and CDR2 is FYNNEI. CDR3 length: 13 amino acids. The CDR3 DNA reads TGTGCCAGCAGTGAAGCAGGGGCCAATAATATGTTCTTC. Protein product: CASSEAGANNMFF.

This clone was observed once. The chain combines TRBV27 with TRBJ1-2; the match to TRBD1 covers 8 bases. CDR1 is MNHEY, CDR2 SMNVEV, per germline (reference sequence). This CDR3 region has 14 residues. With V trimmed by 6 bases and J by 2 bases, 5 bases remained unmatched. The chain's CDR3 is CASSADRGNYGYTF. The CDR3 region has the DNA TGTGCCAGCAGCGCTGACAGGGGCAACTATGGCTACACCTTC.

V and J are TRBV19 and TRBJ1-2, with 10 bases identical to TRBD1. The V and J ends lost 5 bases and 12 bases, in that order; junction bases with no gene match: 12. The CDR3 loop spans 14 amino acids. Germline V CDR1 and CDR2: LNHDA, SQIVND (reference sequence). In DNA form, the CDR3 reads TGTGCCAGTAGTTCAACGTCCCGGGACAGGGGCCACACCTTC. This gives the protein CASSSTSRDRGHTF.

The J gene is TRBJ1-4, the V gene TRBV5-1, with D perhaps matching TRBD1 (6 bases). This CDR3 region has 14 residues. The V and J ends lost 4 bases and 7 bases respectively, with 14 bases between them. Germline V gives CDR1 SGHRS, CDR2 YFSETQ. CDR3 DNA: TGCGCCAGCAGCGAACAGGGAGAAGGTGAAAAACTGTTTTTT. It encodes CASSEQGEGEKLFF. Full variable domain (missing parts from reference TRBV5-1 and TRBJ1-4): KAGVTQTPRYLIKTRGQQVTLSCSPISGHRSVSWYQQTPGQGLQFLFEYFSETQRNKGNFPGRFSGRQFSNSRSEMNVSTLELGDSALYLCASSEQGEGEKLFFGSGTQLSVL.

The V gene is TRBV7-3, the J gene TRBJ2-4; 14 positions agree with TRBD2. The CDR3 runs 21 residues. V gave up 4 bases and J gave up 1 base; unmatched junction bases: 15. Germline CDR1 is SGHTA and CDR2 is FQGTGA. The CDR3 bases are TGTGCCAGCAGCTCCATGCTCAGGGGGACTAGCGGGAGTCCTGCCAAAAACATTCAGTACTTC. Translated: CASSSMLRGTSGSPAKNIQYF. Together with reference TRBV7-3 and TRBJ2-4, the CDR3 gives the full variable domain: GAGVSQTPSNKVTEKGKYVELRCDPISGHTALYWYRQSLGQGPEFLIYFQGTGAADDSGLPNDRFFAVRPEGSVSTLKIQRTERGDSAVYLCASSSMLRGTSGSPAKNIQYFGAGTRLSVL.

Only one count was recorded for this clone. V usage is TRBV7-9 and J usage is TRBJ2-4, with D unresolved. Germline V gene lookup returns CDR1 SEHNR and CDR2 FQNEAQ (reference sequence). This CDR3 has 13 amino acids. The V gene lost 1 base and the J gene lost 10 bases, with 11 bases spanning the gap. Here the CDR3 reads CASSLVNPNIQYF. The DNA of the CDR3 is TGTGCCAGCAGCTTAGTGAACCCTAATATTCAGTACTTC.

CDR3 protein: CASRPAGGTEAFF. Here the CDR3 DNA reads TGTGCCAGCAGACCCGCGGGGGGCACTGAAGCTTTCTTT. The chain couples TRBV6-6 to TRBJ1-1; tentative D call: TRBD1 (5 bases). The CDR3 extends over 13 amino acids. Germline CDR1 MNHNY, CDR2 SVGAGI (reference sequence). The V end lost 6 bases, the J end lost 4 bases, and 12 bases lay between the germline ends.

V and J are TRBV9 and TRBJ2-7, with 7 bases aligning to TRBD2. Germline V gene lookup returns CDR1 SGDLS and CDR2 YYNGEE. This CDR3 contains 14 residues. V dropped 0 bases and J dropped 4; count of bases not matched to a gene: 4. The CDR3 DNA reads as TGTGCCAGCAGCGTAGTGGCTAGCGGTTACGAGCAGTACTTC. Translation gives CASSVVASGYEQYF.

J is TRBJ2-1 and V is TRBV19; the match to TRBD1 covers 8 bases. J gave up 9 bases and V 6 bases, and 16 bases lay outside the gene matches. CDR1 is LNHDA, CDR2 SQIVND, per germline (reference sequence). This CDR3 comprises 16 residues. The CDR3 bases are TGTGCCAGTAGCCTCAGGGGACAGGCATATCTTGGTGAGCAGTTCTTC. Protein: CASSLRGQAYLGEQFF.

The V gene is TRBV19, the J gene TRBJ1-3; 8 nucleotides line up with TRBD1. The length of the CDR3 is 17 residues. Germline CDR1 reads LNHDA; CDR2 reads SQIVND (reference sequence). J was trimmed by 2 bases and V by 7 bases; bases with no gene match: 13. This CDR3 reads CASTSGQEVLTGNTIYF. Here the CDR3 DNA reads TGTGCCAGTACCTCGGGACAGGAGGTTCTTACTGGAAACACCATATATTTT.

This clone has a handful of counts. This chain links TRBV5-4 with TRBJ1-2; TRBD1 is a possible D gene (5 bases). This CDR3 is built from 12 residues. With 7 bases removed from V and 6 bases from J, the gap between germline ends came to 13 bases. CDR1 is SGHNT, CDR2 YYREEE, per germline (reference sequence). For the CDR3, the DNA is TGTGCCAGCGGAGTAGGGGTGGATGGCTACACCTTC. Translating it yields CASGVGVDGYTF.

The chain has TRBV13 and TRBJ1-4, with unresolved D. The CDR3 is 14 amino acids. CDR1 PRHDT and CDR2 FYEKMQ come from the germline V gene (reference sequence). Trimming shortened V by 4 bases and J by 8 bases, and 14 bases separated the two germline ends. CDR3 in DNA: TGTGCCAGCAGCTCCGGACTTCATGGGGAAAAACTGTTTTTT. Its translation is CASSSGLHGEKLFF.

V gene TRBV6-5 combines with J gene TRBJ1-5; D remains unclear. Trimming shortened V by 7 bases and J by 0 bases, and 13 bases separated the two germline ends. This CDR3 region has 15 residues. Germline CDR1 reads MNHEY; CDR2 reads SVGAGI. This CDR3 is CASKNSSYSNQPQHF. DNA of the CDR3: TGTGCCAGCAAGAACAGCAGTTATAGCAATCAGCCCCAGCATTTT.

The V call is TRBV5-1, the J call TRBJ1-1; TRBD1 matches 7 bases. Losses at the gene ends were 4 bases for V and 5 bases for J; bases not matched to a gene: 8. Germline V gene sequence: CDR1 SGHRS, CDR2 YFSETQ. The CDR3 has 14 amino acids. This CDR3 is CASSKQGGATEAFF. The CDR3 coding sequence is TGCGCCAGCAGCAAACAAGGGGGCGCGACTGAAGCTTTCTTT.

V is TRBV7-2 and J is TRBJ2-3; 9 nucleotides line up with TRBD2. Germline trimming cut 4 bases from V and 3 bases from J; bases unmatched to any gene: 8. Germline values: CDR1 SGHTA, CDR2 FQGNSA. This CDR3 region has 16 residues. This chain's CDR3 is CASSSYSGGPTDTQYF. The DNA for the CDR3 is TGTGCCAGCAGCTCCTATAGCGGGGGCCCAACAGATACGCAGTATTTT.

The J gene is TRBJ1-3, the V gene TRBV5-6; D is ambiguous. The germline V gene encodes CDR1 SGHDT and CDR2 YYEEEE. V lost 0 bases and J lost 0, with 4 bases in between. The CDR3 length is 14 residues. In nucleotides, the CDR3 is TGTGCCAGCAGCTTGGCCAACTCTGGAAACACCATATATTTT. Protein sequence: CASSLANSGNTIYF.

The V and J genes are TRBV7-9 and TRBJ2-1; TRBD1 aligns across 9 bases. Germline V CDR1 and CDR2: SEHNR, FQNEAQ (reference sequence). With V trimmed by 4 bases and J by 0 bases, 10 bases remained unmatched. This CDR3 contains 18 residues. CDR3 nucleotides: TGTGCCAGCAGCTCCCGGGACAGGGACCGGAGCTCCTACAATGAGCAGTTCTTC. It is translated as CASSSRDRDRSSYNEQFF.

This clone occurred a few times. The chain is built from TRBV11-3 and TRBJ2-5; 8 bases agree with TRBD1. CDR1 and CDR2 from the germline V gene are SGHNT and YENEEA. Germline trimming cut 2 bases from V and 4 bases from J; bases unmatched to any gene: 12. This CDR3 contains 17 residues. CDR3 sequence reads: CASSLNQGAPVGETQYF. CDR3 DNA sequence: TGTGCCAGCAGCTTAAATCAGGGGGCGCCAGTTGGAGAGACCCAGTACTTC. Supplemented by reference TRBV11-3 and TRBJ2-5, the full variable domain reads EAGVVQSPRYKIIEKKQPVAFWCNPISGHNTLYWYLQNLGQGPELLIRYENEEAVDDSQLPKDRFSAERLKGVDSTLKIQPAELGDSAVYLCASSLNQGAPVGETQYFGPGTRLLVL.

The CDR3 loop reads CASSGGLSNQPQHF. CDR3 bases: TGTGCCAGCAGCGGGGGCCTTAGCAATCAGCCCCAGCATTTT. J is TRBJ1-5 and V is TRBV7-9, with D perhaps matching TRBD1 (6 bases). Deletions cut 5 bases from V and 0 bases from J, with 8 bases between. This CDR3 has 14 amino acids. CDR1 SEHNR and CDR2 FQNEAQ come from the germline V gene (reference sequence).

The sample holds a few counts of this clone. This chain links TRBV12-3 or TRBV12-4 with TRBJ2-2; 12 bases agree with TRBD2. Trimming at V came to 6 bases and at J to 7 bases, leaving 0 bases not matched to a gene. The CDR3 totals 13 residues. CDR3 protein: CASRGLAGGELFF. CDR3 bases: TGTGCCAGCAGGGGACTAGCGGGCGGGGAGCTGTTTTTT.

This clone was seen more than once but under ten times. The chain couples TRBV30 to TRBJ2-7, with 10 nucleotides matching TRBD1. V was pared by 4 bases and J by 3 bases, with 12 bases of the junction left unmatched. Germline lookup yields CDR1 GTSNPN and CDR2 SVGIG (reference sequence). The CDR3 loop spans 16 amino acids. In nucleotides, the CDR3 is TGTGCCTGGACCGAAGGCGGGACAGGGGTTTTCTACGAGCAGTACTTC. This sequence encodes CAWTEGGTGVFYEQYF.

V is TRBV10-2 and J is TRBJ1-2, with D tentatively TRBD1 (5 bases). Germline V gene data show CDR1 as WSHSY and CDR2 as SAAADI. This CDR3 has 15 amino acids. V gave up 2 bases and J gave up 6 bases, with 16 bases separating them. CDR3 bases: TGCGCCAGCAGTGAGCGGCAGGGTATCCTTGATGGCTACACCTTC. As protein: CASSERQGILDGYTF.

The V gene is TRBV5-6, the J gene TRBJ2-2; D possibly corresponds to TRBD2 (5 bases). The CDR3 consists of 13 residues. V gave up 0 bases and J gave up 5 bases, with 5 bases separating them. CDR1 is SGHDT, CDR2 YYEEEE, per germline. CDR3 loop: CASSLGRTGELFF. The CDR3 nucleotides read TGTGCCAGCAGCTTGGGGAGGACCGGGGAGCTGTTTTTT.

V usage is TRBV7-3 and J usage is TRBJ2-5, with 14 bases aligning to TRBD2. Trimming removed 4 bases from V and 5 bases from J; junction bases left unmatched: 6. Per the germline V gene, CDR1 is SGHTA and CDR2 is FQGTGA. This CDR3 is 16 amino acids long. This CDR3 reads CASSSGLAGEGETQYF. In DNA form, the CDR3 reads TGTGCCAGCAGCTCGGGACTAGCGGGAGAGGGGGAGACCCAGTACTTC.

V and J are TRBV4-1 and TRBJ1-6, with no clear D. V dropped 0 bases and J dropped 12 bases, with 18 bases sitting between them. The CDR3 is 16 residues long. Germline V gives CDR1 MGHRA, CDR2 YSYEKL. CDR3 sequence: CASSQDELRTDLPLHF. The CDR3 bases are TGCGCCAGCAGCCAAGATGAGCTGCGCACAGATTTACCCCTCCACTTT.

This clone appeared a single time. The rearrangement links TRBV2 to TRBJ2-1, with D hard to call. Germline lookup yields CDR1 SNHLY and CDR2 FYNNEI. The CDR3 loop spans 12 amino acids. V shed 6 bases and J shed 10 bases, with 13 bases lying between them. The CDR3 protein is CASRETIREQFF. As DNA, the CDR3 is TGTGCCAGCAGGGAGACCATTCGGGAGCAGTTCTTC.

V usage is TRBV27 and J usage is TRBJ1-3; 11 positions agree with TRBD1. V lost 0 bases, J lost 5 bases, and 6 bases stayed unmatched. The CDR3 sequence is 17 residues long. Germline CDR1 reads MNHEY; CDR2 reads SMNVEV (reference sequence). The CDR3 DNA sequence: TGTGCCAGCAGTTTATCGTTCGGACAGGGGGCTCGAAACACCATATATTTT. It codes for CASSLSFGQGARNTIYF.